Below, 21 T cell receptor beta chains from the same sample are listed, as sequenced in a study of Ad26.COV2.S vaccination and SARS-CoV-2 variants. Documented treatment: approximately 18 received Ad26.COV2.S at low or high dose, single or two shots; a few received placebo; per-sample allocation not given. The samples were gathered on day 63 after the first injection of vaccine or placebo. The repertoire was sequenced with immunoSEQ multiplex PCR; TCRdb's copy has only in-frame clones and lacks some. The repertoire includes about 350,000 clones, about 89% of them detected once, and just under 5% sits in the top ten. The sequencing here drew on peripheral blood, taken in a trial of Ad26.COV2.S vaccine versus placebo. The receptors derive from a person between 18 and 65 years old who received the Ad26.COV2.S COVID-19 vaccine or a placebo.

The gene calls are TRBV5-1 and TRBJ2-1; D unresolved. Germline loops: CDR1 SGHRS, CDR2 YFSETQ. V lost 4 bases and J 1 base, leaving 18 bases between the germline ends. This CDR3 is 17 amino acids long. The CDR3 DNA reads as TGCGCCAGCAGCGCCCCCGTCGTAGTGGGTTCCTACAATGAGCAGTTCTTC. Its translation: CASSAPVVVGSYNEQFF.

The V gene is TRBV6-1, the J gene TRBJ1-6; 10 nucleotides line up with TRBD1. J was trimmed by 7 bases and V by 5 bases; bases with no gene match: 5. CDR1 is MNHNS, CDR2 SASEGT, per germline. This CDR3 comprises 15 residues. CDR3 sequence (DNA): TGTGCCAGCAGTCCCCCGGACAGGGGGAATTCACCCCTCCACTTT. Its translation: CASSPPDRGNSPLHF.

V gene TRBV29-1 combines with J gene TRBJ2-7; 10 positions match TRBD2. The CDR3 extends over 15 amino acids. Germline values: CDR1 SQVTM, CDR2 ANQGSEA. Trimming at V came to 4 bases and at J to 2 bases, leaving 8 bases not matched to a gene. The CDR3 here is CSVGGLAGEAYEQYF. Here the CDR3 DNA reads TGCAGCGTTGGGGGGCTAGCGGGAGAGGCCTACGAGCAGTACTTC.

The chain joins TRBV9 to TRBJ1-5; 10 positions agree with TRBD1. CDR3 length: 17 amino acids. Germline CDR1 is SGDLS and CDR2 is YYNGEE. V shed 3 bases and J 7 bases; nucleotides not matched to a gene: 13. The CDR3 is CASSGGTETGGQQPQHF. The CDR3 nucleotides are TGTGCCAGCAGCGGAGGTACCGAGACAGGGGGCCAACAGCCCCAGCATTTT.

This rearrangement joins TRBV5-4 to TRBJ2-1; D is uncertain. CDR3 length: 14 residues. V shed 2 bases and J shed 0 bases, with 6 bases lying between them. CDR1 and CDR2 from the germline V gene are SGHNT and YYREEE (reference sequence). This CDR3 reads CASSLGSSYNEQFF. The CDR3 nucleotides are TGTGCCAGCAGCTTAGGCAGCTCCTACAATGAGCAGTTCTTC.

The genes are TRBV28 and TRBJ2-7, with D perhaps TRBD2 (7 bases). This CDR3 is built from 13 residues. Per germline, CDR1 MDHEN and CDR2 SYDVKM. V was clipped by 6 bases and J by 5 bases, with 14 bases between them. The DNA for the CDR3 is TGTGCCAGCAGCCCGCCGGGGGGCGACGAGCAGTACTTC. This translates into CASSPPGGDEQYF.

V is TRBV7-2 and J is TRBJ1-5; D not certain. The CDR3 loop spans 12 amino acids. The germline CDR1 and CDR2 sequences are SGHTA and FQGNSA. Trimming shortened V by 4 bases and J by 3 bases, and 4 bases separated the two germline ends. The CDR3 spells CASSSYNQPQHF. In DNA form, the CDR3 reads TGTGCCAGCAGCTCCTACAATCAGCCCCAGCATTTT.

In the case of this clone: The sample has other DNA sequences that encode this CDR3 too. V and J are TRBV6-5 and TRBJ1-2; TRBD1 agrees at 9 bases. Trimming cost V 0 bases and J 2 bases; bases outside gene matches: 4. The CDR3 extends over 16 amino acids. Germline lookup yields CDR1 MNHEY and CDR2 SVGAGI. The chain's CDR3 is CASSYSTGGANYGYTF. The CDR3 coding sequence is TGTGCCAGCAGTTACTCCACAGGGGGCGCGAACTATGGCTACACCTTC.

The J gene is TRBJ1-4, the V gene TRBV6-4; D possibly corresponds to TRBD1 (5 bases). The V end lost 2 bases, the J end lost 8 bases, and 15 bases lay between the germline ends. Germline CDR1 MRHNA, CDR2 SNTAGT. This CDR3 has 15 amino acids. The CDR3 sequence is CASSDGGRVGEKLFF. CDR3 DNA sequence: TGTGCCAGCAGTGACGGAGGCAGGGTAGGGGAAAAACTGTTTTTT.

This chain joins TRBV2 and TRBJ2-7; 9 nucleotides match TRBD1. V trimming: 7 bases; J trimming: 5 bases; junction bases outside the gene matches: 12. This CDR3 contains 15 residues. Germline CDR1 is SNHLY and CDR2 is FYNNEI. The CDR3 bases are TGTGCCAGCATGGCGGCAGACAGGGGGTTCGACGAGCAGTACTTC. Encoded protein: CASMAADRGFDEQYF.

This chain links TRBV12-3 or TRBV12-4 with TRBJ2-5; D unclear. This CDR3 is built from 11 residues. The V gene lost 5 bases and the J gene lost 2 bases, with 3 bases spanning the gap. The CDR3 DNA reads TGTGCCAGCAGTCAGCAAGAGACCCAGTACTTC. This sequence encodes CASSQQETQYF.

The CDR3 bases are TGCGCCAGCAGCCATGCAGGGGGCCGGTCCAACGAGCAGTACTTC. Translation: CASSHAGGRSNEQYF. This chain links TRBV10-1 with TRBJ2-7; 8 nucleotides line up with TRBD1. Germline values: CDR1 WNHNN, CDR2 SYGVQD (reference sequence). The ends lost 6 bases at V and 5 bases at J; junction bases unmatched: 12. This CDR3 comprises 15 residues.

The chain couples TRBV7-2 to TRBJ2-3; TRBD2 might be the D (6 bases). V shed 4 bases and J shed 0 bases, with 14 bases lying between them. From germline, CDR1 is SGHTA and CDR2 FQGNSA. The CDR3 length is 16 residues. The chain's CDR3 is CASSSYGAGSTDTQYF. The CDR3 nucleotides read TGTGCCAGCAGCTCCTACGGGGCGGGGAGCACAGATACGCAGTATTTT.

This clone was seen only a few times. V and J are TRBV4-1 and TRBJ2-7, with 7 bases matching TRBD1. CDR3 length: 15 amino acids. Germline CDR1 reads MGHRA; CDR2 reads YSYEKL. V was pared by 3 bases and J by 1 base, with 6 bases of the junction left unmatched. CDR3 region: CASSQEDRLSYEQYF. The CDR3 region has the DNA TGCGCCAGCAGCCAGGAGGACAGGCTTTCCTACGAGCAGTACTTC.

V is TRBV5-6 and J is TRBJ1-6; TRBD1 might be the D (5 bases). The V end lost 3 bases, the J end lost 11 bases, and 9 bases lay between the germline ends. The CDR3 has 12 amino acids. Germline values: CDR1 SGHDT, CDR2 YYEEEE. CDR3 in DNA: TGTGCCAGCAGCTCGAGGGGTACACCCCTCCACTTT. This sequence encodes CASSSRGTPLHF.

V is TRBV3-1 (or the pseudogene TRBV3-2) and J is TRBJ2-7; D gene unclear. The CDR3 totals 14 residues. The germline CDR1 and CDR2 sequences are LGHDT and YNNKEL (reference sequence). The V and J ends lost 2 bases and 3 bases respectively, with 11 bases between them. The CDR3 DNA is TGTGCCAGCAGCCAAAGGTCTTCCATCTACGAGCAGTACTTC. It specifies CASSQRSSIYEQYF.

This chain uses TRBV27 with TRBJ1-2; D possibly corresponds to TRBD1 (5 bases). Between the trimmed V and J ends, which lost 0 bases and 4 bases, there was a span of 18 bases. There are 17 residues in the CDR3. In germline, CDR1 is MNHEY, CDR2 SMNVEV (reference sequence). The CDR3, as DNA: TGTGCCAGCAGTTTATCCTCCGGGGTGGGGGGTCTCTATGGCTACACCTTC. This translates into CASSLSSGVGGLYGYTF.

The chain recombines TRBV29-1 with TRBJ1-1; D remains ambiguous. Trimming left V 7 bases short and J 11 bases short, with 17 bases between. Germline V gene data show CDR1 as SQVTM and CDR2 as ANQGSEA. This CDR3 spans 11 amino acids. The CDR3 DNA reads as TGCAGCGCTCGACGGGAATCGGAGGCTTTCTTT. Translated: CSARRESEAFF.

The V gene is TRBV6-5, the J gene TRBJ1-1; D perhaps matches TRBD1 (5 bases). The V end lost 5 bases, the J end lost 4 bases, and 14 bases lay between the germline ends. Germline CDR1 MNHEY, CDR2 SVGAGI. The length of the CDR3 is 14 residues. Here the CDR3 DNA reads TGTGCCAGCAGTCTCCCAGGGCTGGGCACTGAAGCTTTCTTT. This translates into CASSLPGLGTEAFF.

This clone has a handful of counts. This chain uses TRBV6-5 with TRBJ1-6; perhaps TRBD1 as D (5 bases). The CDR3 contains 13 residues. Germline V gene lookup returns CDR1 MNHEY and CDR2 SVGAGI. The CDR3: CATRQGVNSPLHF. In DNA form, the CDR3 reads TGTGCTACGCGTCAGGGAGTTAATTCACCCCTCCACTTT.

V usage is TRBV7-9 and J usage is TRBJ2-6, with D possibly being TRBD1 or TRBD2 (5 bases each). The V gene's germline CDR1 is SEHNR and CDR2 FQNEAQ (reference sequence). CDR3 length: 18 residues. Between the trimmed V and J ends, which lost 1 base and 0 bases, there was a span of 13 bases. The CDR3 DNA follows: TGTGCCAGCAGCTTAGGGGGGACCGCTTACTCTGGGGCCAACGTCCTGACTTTC. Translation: CASSLGGTAYSGANVLTF.